The present T cell receptor beta chain was sequenced within a study of blood T cell repertoires in COVID-19. About the research overall: Some COVID-19 samples were acute and others convalescent; all came from the United States, Italy and Spain.

The junction had 6 bases not matched to a gene; V was cut back by 6 bases and J by 5 bases. Germline V gene sequence: CDR1 KGHSH, CDR2 LQKENI. The CDR3 loop spans 14 amino acids. The protocol was immunoSEQ multiplex PCR, while the TCRdb copy is restricted to in-frame clones and leaves out a portion. This table holds roughly 46,000 clones, 84% found once. The sample comprised peripheral blood. V and J are TRBV18 and TRBJ1-2; 10 positions agree with TRBD1. This clonotype was obtained from a man in his sixties with acute or convalescent COVID-19. DNA for the CDR3: TGTGCCAGCTCTGAAGGACAGGGGGGGTATGGCTACACCTTC. As protein: CASSEGQGGYGYTF.